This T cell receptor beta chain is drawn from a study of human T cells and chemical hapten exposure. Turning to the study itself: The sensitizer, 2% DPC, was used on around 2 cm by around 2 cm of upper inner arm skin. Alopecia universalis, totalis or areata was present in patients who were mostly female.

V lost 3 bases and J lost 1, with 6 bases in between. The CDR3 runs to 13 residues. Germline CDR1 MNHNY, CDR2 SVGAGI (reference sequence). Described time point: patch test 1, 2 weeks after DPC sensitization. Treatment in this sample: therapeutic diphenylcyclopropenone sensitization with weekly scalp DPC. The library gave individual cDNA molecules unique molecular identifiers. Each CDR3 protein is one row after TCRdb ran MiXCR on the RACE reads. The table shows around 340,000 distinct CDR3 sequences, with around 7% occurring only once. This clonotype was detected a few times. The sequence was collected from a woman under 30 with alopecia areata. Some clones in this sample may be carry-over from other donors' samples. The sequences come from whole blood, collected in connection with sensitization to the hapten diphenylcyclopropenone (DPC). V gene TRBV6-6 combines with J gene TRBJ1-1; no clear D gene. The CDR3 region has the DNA TGTGCCAGCAGTTATATGCGGAACACTGAAGCTTTCTTT. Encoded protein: CASSYMRNTEAFF.